This TCR beta chain came from a study of OX40 agonist ivuxolimab in advanced cancers. Libraries were prepared by immunoSEQ multiplex PCR; TCRdb keeps only in-frame clonotypes and omits some of them. The repertoire holds 75,000 to 95,000 clones, 92% seen once, with around 0.53% in the top ten. This clone is termed medium-sized. The CDR3 sequence is 16 residues long. V shed 6 bases and J shed 7 bases, with 25 bases lying between them. Germline CDR1 is MNHEY and CDR2 is SMNVEV (reference sequence). The receptor was derived from an adult with an advanced solid tumor such as melanoma, head and neck, liver or kidney cancer. The sequences come from CD4+ or CD8+ T cells sorted from blood, collected in a trial of the OX40 agonist ivuxolimab. V usage is TRBV27 and J usage is TRBJ2-7; weak D call: TRBD2 (5 bases). The CDR3 nucleotides are TGTGCCAGCAGCCCCACTGGAGTGACGGGAACCAAAGAGCAGTACTTC. Translating gives CASSPTGVTGTKEQYF.